Each of the 8 T cell receptor beta chains below was sequenced from the same sample in a study of shared T cell receptors in the human thymus. Clones were read by immunoSEQ multiplex PCR, and TCRdb kept only the in-frame ones, dropping some. The data contain approximately 730,000 clones, over 75% of them singletons. This sample also belongs to another study, concerning human thymus T cells.

Input material: thymocytes. The source of these receptors is a girl under three years old with a congenital heart defect.

This clone was seen just once. The chain employs TRBV6-5 and TRBJ2-3, with D tentatively TRBD2 (6 bases). Trimming removed 0 bases at V and 6 bases at J, with 10 bases between. This CDR3 has 14 amino acids. Germline CDR1 and CDR2: MNHEY and SVGAGI. CDR3 amino acids: CASSYSLGLDTQYF. The CDR3 nucleotides are TGTGCCAGCAGTTACTCGTTGGGACTTGATACGCAGTATTTT.

This chain joins TRBV11-2 and TRBJ2-2; D is unclear. The CDR3 has 15 residues. CDR1 and CDR2 (germline): SGHAT, FQNNGV. Trimming cost V 4 bases and J 0 bases, with 9 bases left between them. The CDR3 DNA follows: TGTGCCAGCAGCTACGAGGTCCCGAACACCGGGGAGCTGTTTTTT. Translated: CASSYEVPNTGELFF.

The V gene is TRBV29-1, the J gene TRBJ2-5; perhaps TRBD1 as D (7 bases). V lost 4 bases and J lost 1, with 13 bases in between. Germline CDR1 reads SQVTM; CDR2 reads ANQGSEA. The CDR3 runs 14 residues. CDR3 sequence reads: CSVGRGPLQETQYF. The CDR3 DNA reads TGCAGCGTTGGGAGGGGGCCTCTCCAAGAGACCCAGTACTTC.

The J gene is TRBJ1-1, the V gene TRBV15, with D unclear. The CDR3 runs to 15 residues. V shed 1 base and J shed 0 bases, with 9 bases lying between them. Germline CDR1 and CDR2: LNHNV and YYDKDF (reference sequence). The CDR3 reads CATSRVRQLNTEAFF. For the CDR3, the DNA is TGTGCCACCAGCAGAGTGAGACAATTGAACACTGAAGCTTTCTTT.

V is TRBV5-1 and J is TRBJ1-6; 8 bases agree with TRBD1. The CDR3 covers 19 residues. With V trimmed by 4 bases and J by 5 bases, 17 bases remained unmatched. CDR1 SGHRS and CDR2 YFSETQ come from the germline V gene. CDR3 DNA sequence: TGCGCCAGCAGCCAACGCGTATCGGACAGGGATCCTCATAATTCACCCCTCCACTTT. Translating it yields CASSQRVSDRDPHNSPLHF. Complete variable domain (other parts from reference TRBV5-1 and TRBJ1-6): KAGVTQTPRYLIKTRGQQVTLSCSPISGHRSVSWYQQTPGQGLQFLFEYFSETQRNKGNFPGRFSGRQFSNSRSEMNVSTLELGDSALYLCASSQRVSDRDPHNSPLHFGNGTRLTVT.

The chain has TRBV27 and TRBJ1-1; D possibly corresponds to TRBD1 (6 bases). With 6 bases removed from V and 0 bases from J, the gap between germline ends came to 11 bases. The germline V gene has CDR1 MNHEY and CDR2 SMNVEV (reference sequence). The CDR3 length is 14 residues. The CDR3 nucleotides are TGTGCCAGCAGGAACTGGACAGTGAACACTGAAGCTTTCTTT. Residues: CASRNWTVNTEAFF.

This chain links TRBV7-8 with TRBJ2-7; TRBD2 matches at 7 bases. Unmatched junction bases numbered 10, after V lost 2 bases and J lost 3 bases. Germline V gene data show CDR1 as SGHVS and CDR2 as FQNEAQ. The CDR3 spans 16 residues. The CDR3 loop is CASSLFSRGGLYEQYF. The CDR3 DNA sequence: TGTGCCAGCAGCTTATTCTCGCGCGGGGGACTCTACGAGCAGTACTTC.

The chain recombines TRBV6-5 with TRBJ1-1, with unresolved D. The ends were cut back, 7 bases at V and 4 bases at J, with 7 bases in the middle. Germline V gene data show CDR1 as MNHEY and CDR2 as SVGAGI. The CDR3 sequence is 11 residues long. In DNA, the CDR3 is TGTGCCAGCAAAACAGCCACTGAAGCTTTCTTT. The encoded protein is CASKTATEAFF.